The 14 T cell receptor beta chains below come from one sample, sequenced in a study of blood T cell repertoires in COVID-19. Measured with immunoSEQ multiplex PCR; TCRdb has only the in-frame clones, and not every one. The table records approximately 290,000 clones, about 89% of them present only once. Sequencing was carried out using peripheral blood. Receptors were obtained from a young man with acute or convalescent COVID-19.

The J gene is TRBJ2-2, the V gene TRBV6-5; TRBD2 matches at 10 bases. Germline CDR1 reads MNHEY; CDR2 reads SVGAGI. V trimming: 6 bases; J trimming: 4 bases; junction bases outside the gene matches: 5. The CDR3 totals 15 residues. The CDR3 protein is CASRPSGSPTGELFF. As DNA, the CDR3 is TGTGCCAGCAGACCTAGCGGGAGCCCCACCGGGGAGCTGTTTTTT.

CDR3 DNA: TGCGCCAGTTCTACAGGGACCTACTCTGGAAACACCATATATTTT. Its protein product is CASSTGTYSGNTIYF. The gene calls are TRBV10-1 and TRBJ1-3, with D tentatively TRBD1 (6 bases). With 9 bases removed from V and 0 bases from J, the gap between germline ends came to 15 bases. This CDR3 comprises 15 residues. The germline V gene encodes CDR1 WNHNN and CDR2 SYGVQD (reference sequence).

The genes are TRBV28 and TRBJ2-6; D gene unclear. The CDR3 contains 15 residues. The germline gives CDR1 MDHEN, CDR2 SYDVKM. Trimming removed 3 bases from V and 3 bases from J, with 9 bases in between. The CDR3 sequence is CASSFSTGGANVLTF. In DNA, the CDR3 is TGTGCCAGCAGTTTCTCCACTGGTGGGGCCAACGTCCTGACTTTC.

Comments on this clone: Other DNA sequences in this specimen translate into the identical CDR3. The chain is built from TRBV7-9 and TRBJ2-1, with TRBD2 identical over 14 bases. V trimming: 5 bases; J trimming: 4 bases; junction bases outside the gene matches: 1. The CDR3 loop spans 15 amino acids. Germline V lookup: CDR1 SEHNR, CDR2 FQNEAQ (reference sequence). The CDR3, as DNA: TGTGCCAGCAGCCGGACTAGCGGGGGGTACAATGAGCAGTTCTTC. Translation: CASSRTSGGYNEQFF.

This clone was seen just once. The chain uses TRBV27 and TRBJ1-3; D is ambiguous. The V and J ends lost 10 bases and 2 bases respectively, with 6 bases between them. Germline V lookup: CDR1 MNHEY, CDR2 SMNVEV (reference sequence). This CDR3 has 11 amino acids. The CDR3, as DNA: TGTGCCACCTCGGCTGGAAACACCATATATTTT. Translating gives CATSAGNTIYF.

The chain employs TRBV6-5 and TRBJ2-7; TRBD2 matches at 9 bases. Germline loops: CDR1 MNHEY, CDR2 SVGAGI. V was clipped by 0 bases and J by 9 bases; unmatched bases: 9. The CDR3 sequence is 15 residues long. DNA of the CDR3: TGTGCCAGCAGTTACTCAAGAGCGGGAGGTTACAGGCAGTACTTC. This sequence encodes CASSYSRAGGYRQYF.

This sequence joins TRBV3-1 (or the pseudogene TRBV3-2) and TRBJ2-1, with TRBD2 matching 9 bases. The V gene's germline CDR1 is LGHDT and CDR2 YNNKEL (reference sequence). J was trimmed by 0 bases and V by 0 bases; bases with no gene match: 21. The CDR3 runs 23 residues. The CDR3 here is CASSQEHSQFLAGGMSSYNEQFF. CDR3 DNA: TGTGCCAGCAGCCAAGAGCATAGTCAATTCTTGGCGGGGGGGATGAGCTCCTACAATGAGCAGTTCTTC.

The chain recombines TRBV9 with TRBJ1-2, with D perhaps TRBD1 (5 bases). The CDR3 sequence is 15 residues long. Germline V gene data show CDR1 as SGDLS and CDR2 as YYNGEE. Between the trimmed V and J ends, which lost 4 bases and 2 bases, there was a span of 15 bases. The CDR3 DNA reads as TGTGCCAGCAGCTACCGGGGGGACCCGAACTATGGCTACACCTTC. It specifies CASSYRGDPNYGYTF.

V is TRBV6-4 and J is TRBJ2-1; D might be TRBD1 (5 bases). Trimming left V 4 bases short and J 7 bases short, with 8 bases between. CDR1 and CDR2 from the germline V gene are MRHNA and SNTAGT. The CDR3 is 12 residues long. CDR3 DNA sequence: TGTGCCAGCAGTGGAGACAGAAATGAGCAGTTCTTC. It specifies CASSGDRNEQFF.

V gene TRBV7-9 combines with J gene TRBJ2-1; 7 bases align to TRBD1. V was pared by 3 bases and J by 3 bases, with 8 bases of the junction left unmatched. This CDR3 has 16 residues. Germline V gene sequence: CDR1 SEHNR, CDR2 FQNEAQ (reference sequence). The CDR3 region has the DNA TGTGCCAGCAGCTTCCGGACAGGACCCATCTACAATGAGCAGTTCTTC. Its protein product is CASSFRTGPIYNEQFF.

The chain uses TRBV27 and TRBJ1-1, with a possible D match to TRBD1 (5 bases). V shed 1 base and J shed 7 bases, with 16 bases lying between them. The CDR3 covers 15 residues. Per germline, CDR1 MNHEY and CDR2 SMNVEV (reference sequence). The DNA of the CDR3 is TGTGCCAGCAGTTTATTGTTCGGGCAGGGAATTGAAGCTTTCTTT. Its protein is CASSLLFGQGIEAFF.

The V call is TRBV6-4, the J call TRBJ1-3; no definite D call. The CDR3 consists of 15 residues. Germline lookup yields CDR1 MRHNA and CDR2 SNTAGT. V was clipped by 7 bases and J by 4 bases, with 17 bases between them. CDR3 coding DNA: TGTGCCAGCACCCAGCCCCGGACTGCCGGAAACACCATATATTTT. It codes for CASTQPRTAGNTIYF.

This clone was seen once. This chain connects TRBV3-1 (or the pseudogene TRBV3-2) to TRBJ1-6, with TRBD1 matching 7 bases. Germline CDR1 LGHDT, CDR2 YNNKEL (reference sequence). The length of the CDR3 is 15 residues. V shed 4 bases, J shed 5 bases, and the junction held 5 bases outside the gene matches. CDR3 sequence (DNA): TGTGCCAGCAGCCCCGACAGGGCGAATAATTCACCCCTCCACTTT. This gives the protein CASSPDRANNSPLHF.

This chain joins TRBV9 and TRBJ2-3; a possible D gene is TRBD2 (6 bases). V lost 3 bases, J lost 2 bases, and 13 bases lay in between. The V gene's germline CDR1 is SGDLS and CDR2 YYNGEE. This CDR3 spans 15 amino acids. The CDR3 sequence is CASSALAYTTDTQYF. The CDR3 DNA is TGTGCCAGCAGCGCTCTAGCGTATACCACAGATACGCAGTATTTT. Based on the CDR3 plus reference TRBV9 and TRBJ2-3, the full variable domain is DSGVTQTPKHLITATGQRVTLRCSPRSGDLSVYWYQQSLDQGLQFLIQYYNGEERAKGNILERFSAQQFPDLHSELNLSSLELGDSALYFCASSALAYTTDTQYFGPGTRLTVL.